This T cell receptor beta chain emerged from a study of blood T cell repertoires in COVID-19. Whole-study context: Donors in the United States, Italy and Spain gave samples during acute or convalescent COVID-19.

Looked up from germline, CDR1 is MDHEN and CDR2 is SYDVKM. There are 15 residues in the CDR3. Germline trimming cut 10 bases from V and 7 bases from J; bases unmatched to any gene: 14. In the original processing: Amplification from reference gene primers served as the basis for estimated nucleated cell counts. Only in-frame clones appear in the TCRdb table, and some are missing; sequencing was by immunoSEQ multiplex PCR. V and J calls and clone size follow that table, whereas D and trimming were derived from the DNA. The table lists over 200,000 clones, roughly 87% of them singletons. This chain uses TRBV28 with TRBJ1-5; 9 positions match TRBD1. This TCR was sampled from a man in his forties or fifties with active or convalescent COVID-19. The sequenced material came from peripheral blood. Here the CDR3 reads CATKGGDRGGQPQHF. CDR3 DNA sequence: TGTGCCACTAAGGGCGGAGACAGGGGGGGCCAGCCCCAGCATTTT.